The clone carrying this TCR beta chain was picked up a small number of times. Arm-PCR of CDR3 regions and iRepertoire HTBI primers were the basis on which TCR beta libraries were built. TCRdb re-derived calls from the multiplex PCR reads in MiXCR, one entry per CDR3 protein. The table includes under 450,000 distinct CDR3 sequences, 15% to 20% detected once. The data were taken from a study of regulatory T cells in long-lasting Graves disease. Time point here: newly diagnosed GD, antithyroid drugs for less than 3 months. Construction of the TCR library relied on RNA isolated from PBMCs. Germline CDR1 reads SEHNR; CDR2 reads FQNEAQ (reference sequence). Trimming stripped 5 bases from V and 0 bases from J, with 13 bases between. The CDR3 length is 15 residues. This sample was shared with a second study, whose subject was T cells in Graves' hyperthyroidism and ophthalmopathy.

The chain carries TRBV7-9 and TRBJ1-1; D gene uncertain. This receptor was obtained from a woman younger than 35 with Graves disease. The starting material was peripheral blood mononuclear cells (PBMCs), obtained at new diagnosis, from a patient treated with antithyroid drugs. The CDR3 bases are TGTGCCAGCAGCCCCTCGAGGTTTGTGAACACTGAAGCTTTCTTT. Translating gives CASSPSRFVNTEAFF.